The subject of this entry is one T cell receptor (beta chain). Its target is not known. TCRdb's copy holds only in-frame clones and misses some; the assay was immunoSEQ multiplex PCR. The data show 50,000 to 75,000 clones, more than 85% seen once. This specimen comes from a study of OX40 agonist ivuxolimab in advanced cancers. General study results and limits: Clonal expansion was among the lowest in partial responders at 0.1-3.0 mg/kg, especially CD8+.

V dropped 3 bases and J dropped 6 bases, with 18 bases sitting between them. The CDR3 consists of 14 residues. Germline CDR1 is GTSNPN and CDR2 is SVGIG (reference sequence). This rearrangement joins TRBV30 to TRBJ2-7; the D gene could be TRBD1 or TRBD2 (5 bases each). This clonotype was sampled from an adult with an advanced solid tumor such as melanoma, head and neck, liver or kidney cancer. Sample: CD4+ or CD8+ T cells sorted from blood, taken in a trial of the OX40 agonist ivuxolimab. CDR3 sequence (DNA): TGTGCCTGGAGGAAGGGACCAGGGATGGGCGAGCAGTACTTC. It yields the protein CAWRKGPGMGEQYF.